This record looks at one T cell receptor (beta chain) sequence and its context. Time point meaning: newly diagnosed GD, antithyroid drugs for less than 3 months. Isolated PBMC RNA provided the starting material for the TCR library. Patients met American Thyroid Association criteria for Graves' disease. Relying on iRepertoire HTBI primers and Arm-PCR of CDR3 regions, the team built TCR beta libraries. TCRdb ran MiXCR on the multiplex PCR reads and lists one entry per CDR3 protein. The table includes 530,000 or so distinct CDR3 sequences, about 16% detected once. The CDR3 spans 16 residues. The V gene's germline CDR1 is GTSNPN and CDR2 SVGIG (reference sequence). Losses at the gene ends were 1 base for V and 5 bases for J; bases not matched to a gene: 9. The source of the sample is a study of regulatory T cells in long-lasting Graves disease. These data also featured in a second study, about T cells in Graves' hyperthyroidism and ophthalmopathy. According to that study: If no ophthalmopathy progression occurred within 18 months, Graves' hyperthyroidism was stable. The study left out patients who had uncontrolled infection, other autoimmune disease, pregnancy or lactation. Separation of ophthalmopathy from stable hyperthyroidism was achieved by a 13 V-J model.

Material: peripheral blood mononuclear cells (PBMCs), obtained at new diagnosis, from a patient treated with antithyroid drugs. The receptor was isolated from a man aged 18 to 29 with Graves disease. The gene calls are TRBV30 and TRBJ2-3; 10 bases map to TRBD2. Written as DNA, the CDR3 is TGTGCCTGGAGTGCGTTAAGCGGGAGGGCCGGAGATACGCAGTATTTT. Protein sequence: CAWSALSGRAGDTQYF.